The T cell receptor (beta chain) under discussion was sequenced for a study of blood T cell repertoires in COVID-19. Study-wide background: The samples span acute and convalescent COVID-19 from the United States, Italy and Spain.

This clone was counted between two and nine times. The same CDR3 arises from other DNA sequences in this sample as well. Original analysis: From reference gene primer amplification, estimates of nucleated cell counts were derived. Here immunoSEQ multiplex PCR was the method, and the copy in TCRdb shows in-frame clones only, minus some. V, J and clone size are those of that table, while D and trimming were read from the DNA. The sample has about 250,000 clones, 86% seen once. Enrolled through a virtual design, the participants were between about 18 and 89 years of age and came from 24 US areas. Cohort assignment relied on participant-reported clinical history. The CDR3 length is 15 residues. The V and J ends lost 0 bases and 0 bases respectively, with 9 bases between them. CDR1 is GTSNPN, CDR2 SVGIG, per germline (reference sequence).

The TCR originated in a man in his late teens or twenties who had recovered from COVID-19. Sequencing used PBMCs or T cells enriched from blood (not recorded which). The chain combines TRBV30 with TRBJ1-3; D not resolved. CDR3 loop: CAWSVRRSSGNTIYF. CDR3 coding DNA: TGTGCCTGGAGTGTCCGGAGAAGCTCTGGAAACACCATATATTTT.